These T cell receptor beta chains were read from a single sample in a study of human T cells and chemical hapten exposure. TCRdb ran MiXCR on the RACE reads and lists one entry per CDR3 protein. The sample lists about 45,000 distinct CDR3 sequences; about 4% were seen once. The sequenced sample consisted of whole blood. Receptor source: a human donor in good health. Some clones in this sample may be carry-over from other donors' samples. The conserved cysteine and the conserved F or W are not part of the CDR3 here.

v_call cdr3_aa
TRBV5-1 ASSFDAGGPYSPLH
TRBV5-1 ASSLGPLGRETQY
TRBV14 ASSLFDTEAF
TRBV7-8 ASSLSGRDADTQY
TRBV19 ASSSDRPSGETQY
TRBV7-9 ASSFAEGNSPLH
TRBV6-6 ASSYHGTGGPANEKLF
TRBV23-1 ASSQSRDRAYQRISYEQY
TRBV6-1 ASSELAGGPDTQY
TRBV12-3/TRBV12-4 ASSSRQGSTEAF
TRBV7-2 ASSVTGFTEAF
TRBV4-2 ASSQVGSGRGDEQF
TRBV24-1 ATSDLTSGTETQY
TRBV7-3 ASSPTGGILETQY
TRBV28 ASSSLAGGRDTQY
TRBV30 AWSVLVTGPF
TRBV11-2 ASSLDPRLNTEAF
TRBV12-3/TRBV12-4 ASTRLGLSYEQY
TRBV2 ASQDRQETQY
TRBV14 ASSQGVRSYEQY
TRBV11-2 ASSLDSQGNQPQH
TRBV9 ASSAGQTGYN
TRBV29-1 SVESPGLAGVDEQF
TRBV11-2 ASTAWRQGHYEQY
TRBV10-2 ASSGTSGADTQY
TRBV9 ASSVVQAAPPREQF
TRBV9 ASSVGAGGVMNTEAF
TRBV5-1 ASSFPETVNRYEQY
TRBV13 ASSSYAADRGVISGANVLT
TRBV29-1 SVGAGGVDTQY
TRBV27 ASTRDRVGDIQY
TRBV19 ASSIFEVSTGELF
TRBV11-2 ASSFGGYGTQY
TRBV29-1 SVTSGRETQY
TRBV2 ASKLSGLAVRNEQF
TRBV20-1 SASGPVAGVRSFVYNEQF
TRBV27 ASSRHRGPYTSYEQY
TRBV7-6 ASGAGRNTEAF
TRBV28 ASSTPGTVNSPLH
TRBV4-1 ASTPRRGLEDTDTQY
TRBV5-4 ASSLSPTPDYEQY
TRBV3-1 ASSQDGRRSYNEQF
TRBV7-9 ASRGTSGSGGADTQY
TRBV3-1 ASTSNTEAF
TRBV12-3/TRBV12-4 ASSPGPQGATYEQY